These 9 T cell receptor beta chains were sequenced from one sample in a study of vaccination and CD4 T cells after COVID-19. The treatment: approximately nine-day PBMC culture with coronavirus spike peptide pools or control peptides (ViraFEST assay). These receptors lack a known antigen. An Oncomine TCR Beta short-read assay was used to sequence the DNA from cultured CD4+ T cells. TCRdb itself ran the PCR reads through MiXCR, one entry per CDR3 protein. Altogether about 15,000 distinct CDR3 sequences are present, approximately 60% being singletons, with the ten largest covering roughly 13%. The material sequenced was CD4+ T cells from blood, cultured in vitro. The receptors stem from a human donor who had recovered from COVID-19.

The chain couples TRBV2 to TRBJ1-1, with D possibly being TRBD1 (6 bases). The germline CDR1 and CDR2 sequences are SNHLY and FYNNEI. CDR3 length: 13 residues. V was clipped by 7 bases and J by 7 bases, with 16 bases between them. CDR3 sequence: CASTTGIVLEAFF. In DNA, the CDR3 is TGTGCCAGCACCACAGGGATTGTTCTTGAAGCTTTCTTT.

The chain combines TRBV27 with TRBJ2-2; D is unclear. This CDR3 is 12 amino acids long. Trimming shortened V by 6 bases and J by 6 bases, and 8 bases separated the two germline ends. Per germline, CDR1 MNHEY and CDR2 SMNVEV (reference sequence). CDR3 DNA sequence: TGTGCCAGCAGCTCAACAGCCGGGGAGCTGTTTTTT. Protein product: CASSSTAGELFF.

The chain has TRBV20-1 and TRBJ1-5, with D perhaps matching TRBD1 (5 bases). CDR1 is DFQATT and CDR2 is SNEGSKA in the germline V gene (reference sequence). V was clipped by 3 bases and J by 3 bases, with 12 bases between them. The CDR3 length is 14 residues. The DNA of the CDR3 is TGCAGTGCTAGTTTGGGGGGGTCCAATCAGCCCCAGCATTTT. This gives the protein CSASLGGSNQPQHF.

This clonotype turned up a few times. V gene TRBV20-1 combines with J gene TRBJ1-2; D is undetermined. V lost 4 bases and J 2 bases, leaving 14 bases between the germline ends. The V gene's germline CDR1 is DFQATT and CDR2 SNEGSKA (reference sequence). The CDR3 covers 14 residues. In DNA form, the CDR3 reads TGCAGTGCTACCAATCAAGGGTCCAACTATGGCTACACCTTC. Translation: CSATNQGSNYGYTF.

CDR3 nucleotide sequence: TGTGCCAGTAAGGACAGGGGACCGCTTCAGTACTTC. Encoded protein: CASKDRGPLQYF. The J gene is TRBJ2-7, the V gene TRBV2; 9 nucleotides line up with TRBD1. The trim removed 9 bases at V and 10 bases at J, leaving 10 bases unmatched. The CDR3 loop spans 12 amino acids. CDR1 is SNHLY, CDR2 FYNNEI, per germline. The whole variable domain, filled in from reference TRBV2 and TRBJ2-7, reads EPEVTQTPSHQVTQMGQEVILRCVPISNHLYFYWYRQILGQKVEFLVSFYNNEISEKSEIFDDQFSVERPDGSNFTLKIRSTKLEDSAMYFCASKDRGPLQYFGPGTRLTVT.

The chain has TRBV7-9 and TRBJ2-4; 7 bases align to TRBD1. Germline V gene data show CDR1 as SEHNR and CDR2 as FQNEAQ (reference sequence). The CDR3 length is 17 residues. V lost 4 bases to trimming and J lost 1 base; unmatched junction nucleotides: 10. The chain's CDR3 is CASSSSDRPSAKNIQYF. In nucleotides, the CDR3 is TGTGCCAGCAGCTCCTCGGACAGGCCTTCGGCCAAAAACATTCAGTACTTC.

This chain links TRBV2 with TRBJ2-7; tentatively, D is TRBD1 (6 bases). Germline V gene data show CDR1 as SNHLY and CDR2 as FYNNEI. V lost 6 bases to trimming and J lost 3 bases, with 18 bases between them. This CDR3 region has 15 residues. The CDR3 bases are TGTGCCAGCAGGGACAGTTGGGGCGGTGGCTACGAGCAGTACTTC. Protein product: CASRDSWGGGYEQYF.

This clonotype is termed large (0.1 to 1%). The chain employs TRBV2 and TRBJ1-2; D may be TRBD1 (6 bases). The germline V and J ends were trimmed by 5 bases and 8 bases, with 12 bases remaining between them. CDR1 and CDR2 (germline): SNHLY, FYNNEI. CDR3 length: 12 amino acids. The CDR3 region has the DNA TGTGCCAGCAGTCGGGACACCGACGGCTACACCTTC. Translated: CASSRDTDGYTF. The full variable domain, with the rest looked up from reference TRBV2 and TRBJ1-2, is EPEVTQTPSHQVTQMGQEVILRCVPISNHLYFYWYRQILGQKVEFLVSFYNNEISEKSEIFDDQFSVERPDGSNFTLKIRSTKLEDSAMYFCASSRDTDGYTFGSGTRLTVV.

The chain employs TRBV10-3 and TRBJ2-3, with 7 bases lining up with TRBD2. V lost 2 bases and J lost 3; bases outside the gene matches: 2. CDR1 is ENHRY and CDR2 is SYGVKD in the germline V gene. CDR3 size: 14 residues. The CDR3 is CAISEREVTDTQYF. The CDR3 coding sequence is TGTGCCATCAGTGAGCGGGAGGTGACAGATACGCAGTATTTT.